The 22 T cell receptor beta chains reported below all come from one sample, sequenced in a study of blood T cell repertoires in COVID-19. Sequencing used immunoSEQ multiplex PCR; TCRdb keeps in-frame clones, though not all of them. Among 150,000 to 200,000 clones listed, approximately 90% were seen once. Sequencing input: peripheral blood. These receptors originate from a woman aged 80 or over in a cohort sampled during active or convalescent COVID-19.

This chain links TRBV7-2 with TRBJ2-7, with D maybe TRBD2 (7 bases). This CDR3 is built from 15 residues. The germline CDR1 and CDR2 sequences are SGHTA and FQGNSA. V dropped 7 bases and J dropped 6 bases, with 22 bases sitting between them. CDR3 in amino acids: CASTSLGGPPAEQYF. DNA for the CDR3: TGTGCCAGCACCTCTTTGGGGGGGCCTCCCGCCGAGCAGTACTTC.

This clone appeared once. The chain recombines TRBV24-1 with TRBJ1-5, with a possible D match to TRBD1 (5 bases). The germline gives CDR1 KGHDR, CDR2 SFDVKD. This CDR3 region has 15 residues. Trimming cost V 2 bases and J 3 bases, with 10 bases left between them. As DNA, the CDR3 is TGTGCCACCAGTGATTCCAGGGTTACCAATCAGCCCCAGCATTTT. Translated, it gives CATSDSRVTNQPQHF.

As DNA, the CDR3 is TGTGCCAGCAGCTTAATCGCGGCCGCGGATACGCAGTATTTT. Amino acids: CASSLIAAADTQYF. The rearrangement links TRBV7-9 to TRBJ2-3; D ambiguous. The CDR3 contains 14 residues. Germline assignment: CDR1 SEHNR and CDR2 FQNEAQ (reference sequence). Trimming pared 2 bases from V and 6 bases from J, leaving 12 bases between.

This clone was detected only once. The chain couples TRBV24-1 to TRBJ2-3; the match to TRBD2 covers 13 bases. This CDR3 comprises 16 residues. The germline V gene has CDR1 KGHDR and CDR2 SFDVKD. The ends lost 4 bases at V and 4 bases at J; junction bases unmatched: 4. DNA for the CDR3: TGTGCCACCAGTGACCCGACTAGCGGGAGGCCAGATACGCAGTATTTT. It codes for CATSDPTSGRPDTQYF.

This clone was detected once. The chain couples TRBV3-1 (or the pseudogene TRBV3-2) to TRBJ2-3; 14 bases map to TRBD2. The CDR3 runs to 16 residues. Germline CDR1 LGHDT, CDR2 YNNKEL (reference sequence). V gave up 5 bases and J gave up 2 bases; unmatched junction bases: 3. In DNA form, the CDR3 reads TGTGCCAGCAGCTCGGGACTAGCGGGGGCCACAGATACGCAGTATTTT. Protein: CASSSGLAGATDTQYF.

This chain uses TRBV9 with TRBJ1-1, with D possibly matching TRBD1 (5 bases). Germline V gene lookup returns CDR1 SGDLS and CDR2 YYNGEE. The CDR3 totals 15 residues. Trimming pared 2 bases from V and 6 bases from J, leaving 17 bases between. The CDR3 DNA sequence: TGTGCCAGCAGCGTCCCGGGGACGGAGGGCGCTGAAGCTTTCTTT. Its translation: CASSVPGTEGAEAFF.

The rearrangement links TRBV5-1 to TRBJ2-3, with D possibly TRBD1 on 6 matching bases. Germline CDR1 and CDR2: SGHRS and YFSETQ. V was shortened by 5 bases and J by 5 bases, with 15 bases between the two germline ends. The CDR3 spans 14 residues. This CDR3 reads CASSNPEGGDTQYF. For the CDR3, the DNA is TGCGCCAGCAGTAACCCCGAAGGGGGAGATACGCAGTATTTT.

This chain uses TRBV11-2 with TRBJ1-2; D not resolved. The V gene's germline CDR1 is SGHAT and CDR2 FQNNGV. CDR3 length: 16 amino acids. The V and J ends lost 5 bases and 6 bases respectively, with 22 bases between them. CDR3 in amino acids: CASSPGGPLNFDGYTF. CDR3 DNA sequence: TGTGCCAGCAGCCCCGGAGGACCCCTGAACTTTGATGGCTACACCTTC.

This chain uses TRBV29-1 with TRBJ2-5; 9 bases fit TRBD2. This CDR3 is built from 16 residues. The V and J ends lost 3 bases and 0 bases, in that order; junction bases with no gene match: 8. Per the germline V gene, CDR1 is SQVTM and CDR2 is ANQGSEA. The CDR3 sequence: CSVEGLAGWYQETQYF. In DNA, the CDR3 is TGCAGCGTTGAGGGGCTAGCGGGATGGTACCAAGAGACCCAGTACTTC.

The chain has TRBV30 and TRBJ1-2; D remains unclear. The CDR3 extends over 14 amino acids. V was cut by 5 bases and J by 7 bases, with 20 bases left in between. The germline CDR1 and CDR2 sequences are GTSNPN and SVGIG (reference sequence). CDR3 coding DNA: TGTGCCTGGGTACCTTCCGACATGCTGTTTGGCTACACCTTC. The encoded protein is CAWVPSDMLFGYTF.

This chain joins TRBV11-2 and TRBJ2-7; weak D call: TRBD1 (5 bases). CDR1 is SGHAT and CDR2 is FQNNGV in the germline V gene. CDR3 size: 13 residues. V gave up 5 bases and J gave up 4 bases, with 12 bases separating them. CDR3 bases: TGTGCCAGCAGCCCTAGGGGCGGATACGAGCAGTACTTC. It encodes CASSPRGGYEQYF.

This clone has more than one count but fewer than ten. A junction boundary mismatches the germline segment, possibly from a read error. The chain combines TRBV3-1 (or the pseudogene TRBV3-2) with TRBJ2-7; D perhaps matches TRBD1 (5 bases). CDR3 size: 15 residues. Germline V lookup: CDR1 LGHDT, CDR2 YNNKEL (reference sequence). CDR3 sequence: CASSQDRTTSSEQYF. As DNA, the CDR3 is TGTGCCAGCAGCCAAGACCGGACAACCTCCTCCGAGCAGTACTTC.

In its sample, this clone was seen many times. This rearrangement joins TRBV5-1 to TRBJ2-3; D gene uncertain. CDR1 SGHRS and CDR2 YFSETQ come from the germline V gene. The CDR3 is made up of 14 amino acids. V lost 3 bases, J lost 1 base, and 9 bases lay in between. CDR3 coding DNA: TGCGCCAGCAGCTCGACGACACGCACAGATACGCAGTATTTT. It yields the protein CASSSTTRTDTQYF.

This clone has just a few counts. This chain joins TRBV6-2 or TRBV6-3 and TRBJ2-7; D possibly corresponds to TRBD1 (6 bases). Germline CDR1 is MNHEY and CDR2 is SVGEGT. Between the trimmed V and J ends, which lost 2 bases and 2 bases, there was a span of 10 bases. The CDR3 runs to 14 residues. The CDR3 DNA reads as TGTGCCAGCAGTTACCCGGGACAAGCCTACGAGCAGTACTTC. Amino acids: CASSYPGQAYEQYF.

This chain connects TRBV5-1 to TRBJ2-7, with 7 bases fitting TRBD1. The CDR3 length is 14 residues. Germline assignment: CDR1 SGHRS and CDR2 YFSETQ. The V gene end was trimmed by 3 bases and the J gene end by 2 bases; junction bases not matched to a gene: 5. The CDR3 sequence is CASSSGTGAYEQYV. The CDR3 DNA follows: TGCGCCAGCAGCTCCGGCACAGGGGCCTACGAGCAGTACGTC.

The CDR3 DNA sequence: TGTGCCTGGAGCGAAGCGGGACTAGCGGGAGTCGATGAGCAGTTCTTC. It translates to CAWSEAGLAGVDEQFF. The V call is TRBV30, the J call TRBJ2-1, with TRBD2 matching 14 bases. J was trimmed by 8 bases and V by 3 bases; bases with no gene match: 9. Germline CDR1 GTSNPN, CDR2 SVGIG (reference sequence). The CDR3 is made up of 16 amino acids.

The V gene is TRBV6-6, the J gene TRBJ1-5, with D possibly matching TRBD1 (5 bases). Germline V gives CDR1 MNHNY, CDR2 SVGAGI (reference sequence). The CDR3 runs 16 residues. V was pared by 2 bases and J by 0 bases, with 11 bases between. DNA for the CDR3: TGTGCCAGCAGTTACCCGGGGGTCTATAGCAATCAGCCCCAGCATTTT. This translates into CASSYPGVYSNQPQHF.

The rearrangement joins TRBV5-1 to TRBJ2-2, with a weak D call TRBD1 (6 bases). V lost 4 bases to trimming and J lost 6 bases, with 25 bases between them. Germline assignment: CDR1 SGHRS and CDR2 YFSETQ. CDR3 length equals 18 residues. CDR3 amino acids: CASSLSAGSGTLPGELFF. The CDR3 DNA reads TGCGCCAGCAGCCTCTCTGCCGGCTCAGGGACATTACCCGGGGAGCTGTTTTTT.

The chain is built from TRBV29-1 and TRBJ1-1; D call uncertain. Trimming took 2 bases from V and 8 from J, leaving 18 bases between them. The germline V gene encodes CDR1 SQVTM and CDR2 ANQGSEA. CDR3 length: 14 residues. The CDR3, as DNA: TGCAGCGTTGAACCTATCTCCTCCCGCTCAGAAGCTTTCTTT. Protein sequence: CSVEPISSRSEAFF.

The chain has TRBV10-1 and TRBJ1-1, with D hard to call. The CDR3 loop spans 13 amino acids. The V gene lost 10 bases and the J gene lost 0 bases, with 12 bases spanning the gap. Germline V gives CDR1 WNHNN, CDR2 SYGVQD (reference sequence). CDR3 sequence reads: CATQSFMNTEAFF. The CDR3 nucleotides read TGCGCCACACAGAGTTTTATGAACACTGAAGCTTTCTTT.

J is TRBJ1-5 and V is TRBV6-5; no clear D gene. With 6 bases removed from V and 0 bases from J, the gap between germline ends came to 12 bases. This CDR3 comprises 15 residues. Germline loops: CDR1 MNHEY, CDR2 SVGAGI. The CDR3 protein is CASRLTGYSNQPQHF. The CDR3, as DNA: TGTGCCAGCAGATTAACGGGTTATAGCAATCAGCCCCAGCATTTT.

The chain couples TRBV9 to TRBJ1-4, with D possibly being TRBD1 (6 bases). V was shortened by 3 bases and J by 7 bases, with 13 bases between the two germline ends. The CDR3 loop spans 14 amino acids. The germline V gene has CDR1 SGDLS and CDR2 YYNGEE. In DNA form, the CDR3 reads TGTGCCAGCAGCGCTACAGGGCCGAGTGAAAAACTGTTTTTT. It specifies CASSATGPSEKLFF. Together with reference TRBV9 and TRBJ1-4, the CDR3 gives the full variable domain: DSGVTQTPKHLITATGQRVTLRCSPRSGDLSVYWYQQSLDQGLQFLIQYYNGEERAKGNILERFSAQQFPDLHSELNLSSLELGDSALYFCASSATGPSEKLFFGSGTQLSVL.